This T cell receptor (beta chain) was documented in a study of T cell changes during pregnancy in multiple sclerosis. Germline CDR1 reads SGHNT; CDR2 reads YYREEE (reference sequence). Trimming removed 6 bases from V and 2 bases from J; junction bases left unmatched: 13. The CDR3 has 16 residues. Profiled with immunoSEQ multiplex PCR; TCRdb holds only in-frame clones, not every one. The sample contains tens of thousands of clones, around nine tenths of which appear only once. The receptor was derived from a female donor in good health, enrolled as a control in a pregnancy study. The rearrangement joins TRBV5-4 to TRBJ1-2; 7 nucleotides align to TRBD1. Sequencing used peripheral blood, obtained in the third trimester of pregnancy. This CDR3 reads CASTPRQGKGNYGYTF. CDR3 nucleotide sequence: TGTGCCAGCACCCCCAGACAGGGAAAAGGGAACTATGGCTACACCTTC.